A single sample gave rise to the 32 T cell receptor beta chains below, sequenced in a study of T cells in women clearing cervical HPV infection. This table comes from immunoSEQ multiplex PCR, and its TCRdb copy is limited to in-frame clones, with some not included. The sample table includes more than 20,000 clones. Input material: blood buffy coat. The origin of the receptors is a woman between 18 and 70 years old with a cervical HPV16 infection that either progressed to CIN3+ or cleared (not recorded which).

As concerns this clone: The CDR3 goes on 3 residues after the read ends, and that part is filled in from the germline J gene. V gene TRBV7-6 combines with J gene TRBJ1-1; TRBD1 matches at 8 bases. V gave up 4 bases and J gave up 5 bases; unmatched junction bases: 9. Germline lookup yields CDR1 SGHVS and CDR2 FNYEAQ. CDR3 length: 15 residues. The CDR3 bases that were read are TGTGCCAGCAGCTCCAGACAGGGGCGAGGAACTGAA. Its protein product is CASSSRQGRGTE. The CDR3 reads in full as CASSSRQGRGTEAFF.

For this clone: The CDR3 is cut off 3 residues early in the read; its end comes from the germline J gene. This rearrangement joins TRBV19 to TRBJ2-5, with 14 positions matching TRBD2. CDR3 size: 16 residues. Germline V gene sequence: CDR1 LNHDA, CDR2 SQIVND (reference sequence). V trimming: 7 bases; J trimming: 4 bases; junction bases outside the gene matches: 8. Here the CDR3 reads CASTPTSGGAGETQYF. The DNA read from the CDR3 is TGTGCCAGTACCCCGACTAGCGGGGGGGCCGGAGAGACC.

Details on this clone: The observed sequence ends 3 residues before the CDR3 terminus, with the missing tail filled in from the germline J gene. The V gene is TRBV19, the J gene TRBJ1-2, with D possibly being TRBD1 (5 bases). Per germline, CDR1 LNHDA and CDR2 SQIVND (reference sequence). The CDR3 sequence is 12 residues long. CDR3 in amino acids: CASKSGAESYTF. The part of the CDR3 DNA that was read is TGTGCCAGTAAGAGTGGGGCCGAAAGC.

As regards this clone: The read comes to an end 3 residues before the CDR3 does, leaving the germline J gene to fill in the end. The chain has TRBV20-1 and TRBJ2-5; no firm D call. Trimming removed 6 bases from V and 0 bases from J, with 11 bases in between. Germline V lookup: CDR1 DFQATT, CDR2 SNEGSKA (reference sequence). This CDR3 is 13 amino acids long. The CDR3 here is CSATTRNQETQYF. The sequenced CDR3 bases are TGCAGTGCCACGACACGAAACCAAGAGACC.

Points on this clone: From the germline J gene comes the end of the CDR3, since the read stops 3 residues before it. V usage is TRBV18 and J usage is TRBJ2-1, with 12 bases that match TRBD1. This CDR3 comprises 16 residues. The V gene's germline CDR1 is KGHSH and CDR2 LQKENI. The J segment lost 8 bases and the V segment lost 3 bases, leaving 8 bases of the junction unmatched. The covered CDR3 bases are TGTGCCAGCTCACCTAGACCGGGACAGGGGGCCGATGAG. Its translation is CASSPRPGQGADE. The entire CDR3 reads CASSPRPGQGADEQFF.

Comment on this clone: Read sequence stops 3 residues before the CDR3 end, and the germline J gene provides the missing end. The chain has TRBV4-1 and TRBJ1-1, with D unclear. V was pared by 1 base and J by 2 bases, with 8 bases between. Germline V gene data show CDR1 as MGHRA and CDR2 as YSYEKL. The CDR3 runs to 14 residues. Incomplete CDR3 DNA: TGCGCCAGCAGCCAAGCGCCCCTAAACACTGAA. Translating it yields CASSQAPLNTE. The full CDR3 reads CASSQAPLNTEAFF.

By frequency, this clone registers medium-sized. The DNA ends 3 residues before the CDR3 does, and the rest of the CDR3 is filled in from the germline J gene. The chain has TRBV6-2 or TRBV6-3 and TRBJ2-2, with 10 positions matching TRBD2. The germline gives CDR1 MNHEY, CDR2 SVGEGT. The CDR3 runs 16 residues. V was clipped by 2 bases and J by 7 bases; unmatched bases: 7. This CDR3 is CASSYRSSGRYGELFF. The covered CDR3 bases are TGTGCCAGCAGTTACCGGTCTAGCGGGAGATACGGGGAG.

Of note for this clone: The sequence runs out 3 residues before the end of the CDR3; the remainder is reconstructed from the germline J gene. The chain recombines TRBV29-1 with TRBJ2-5, with 10 bases aligning to TRBD1. Germline CDR1 reads SQVTM; CDR2 reads ANQGSEA. The CDR3 has 13 residues. V lost 5 bases and J lost 4; bases outside the gene matches: 4. The CDR3 loop is CSVSWTGGETQYF. The part of the CDR3 DNA that was read is TGCAGCGTTTCTTGGACAGGGGGAGAGACC.

Note on this clone: With the read ending 3 residues before the CDR3 end, the germline J gene is used to fill in that end. The chain carries TRBV4-1 and TRBJ2-2; possibly TRBD2 for D (8 bases). The CDR3 is 17 amino acids. The V end lost 4 bases, the J end lost 7 bases, and 22 bases lay between the germline ends. Germline lookup yields CDR1 MGHRA and CDR2 YSYEKL. The CDR3 spells CASSRAREGAGGGELFF. Incomplete CDR3 DNA: TGCGCCAGCAGCCGAGCAAGGGAGGGGGCGGGAGGCGGGGAG.

Turning to this clone: The CDR3 end falls 3 residues outside the read, so it is completed with the germline J gene. This chain connects TRBV7-2 to TRBJ2-6; the D gene is possibly TRBD1 (6 bases). This CDR3 comprises 15 residues. The V gene's germline CDR1 is SGHTA and CDR2 FQGNSA. The V gene lost 3 bases and the J gene lost 2 bases, with 8 bases spanning the gap. CDR3 bases read: TGTGCCAGCAGCTTTTCAGGGGCTGGGGCCAACGTC. It encodes CASSFSGAGANV. The full CDR3 protein reads CASSFSGAGANVLTF.

As for this clone: The read gets to within 3 residues of the CDR3 end, and the germline J gene fills in the rest. The chain employs TRBV5-4 and TRBJ2-6, with D possibly matching TRBD1 (6 bases). V was pared by 4 bases and J by 2 bases, with 13 bases between. The germline V gene encodes CDR1 SGHNT and CDR2 YYREEE (reference sequence). The CDR3 contains 16 residues. CDR3 residues: CASSRYRVTGANVLTF. The DNA read from the CDR3 is TGTGCCAGCAGCAGGTACAGGGTTACTGGGGCCAACGTC.

Comment on this clone: Read sequence stops 3 residues before the CDR3 end, and the germline J gene provides the missing end. The V and J genes are TRBV7-2 and TRBJ2-1, with 9 bases fitting TRBD2. Per germline, CDR1 SGHTA and CDR2 FQGNSA. The J segment lost 4 bases and the V segment lost 5 bases, leaving 6 bases of the junction unmatched. This CDR3 contains 15 residues. The CDR3 here is CASSLASGVYNEQFF. The DNA read from the CDR3 is TGTGCCAGCAGCCTGGCTAGCGGGGTATACAATGAG. Full variable domain (missing parts from reference TRBV7-2 and TRBJ2-1): GAGVSQSPSNKVTEKGKDVELRCDPISGHTALYWYRQSLGQGLEFLIYFQGNSAPDKSGLPSDRFSAERTGGSVSTLTIQRTQQEDSAVYLCASSLASGVYNEQFFGPGTRLTVL.

Notes on this clone: Read data end 3 residues before the CDR3 end; the end is taken from the germline J gene. This chain joins TRBV5-1 and TRBJ1-2, with 9 positions matching TRBD1. This CDR3 has 14 amino acids. Germline CDR1 is SGHRS and CDR2 is YFSETQ. CDR3 DNA, as far as it was read: TGCGCCAGCACCACCACCGGGACAGGGTCGGAC. Protein: CASTTTGTGSD. The complete CDR3 reads CASTTTGTGSDYTF.

As concerns this clone: The read terminates 3 residues ahead of where the CDR3 ends, so the germline J gene completes it. The rearrangement joins TRBV2 to TRBJ2-7, with D possibly TRBD1 on 5 matching bases. The CDR3 extends over 13 amino acids. V was cut by 4 bases and J by 6 bases, with 13 bases left in between. CDR1 is SNHLY and CDR2 is FYNNEI in the germline V gene. The covered CDR3 bases are TGTGCCAGCAGTGGACAGTTTAGTGGCGAG. Protein product: CASSGQFSGE. The whole CDR3 region reads CASSGQFSGEQYF. The whole variable domain, remainder taken from reference TRBV2 and TRBJ2-7, is EPEVTQTPSHQVTQMGQEVILRCVPISNHLYFYWYRQILGQKVEFLVSFYNNEISEKSEIFDDQFSVERPDGSNFTLKIRSTKLEDSAMYFCASSGQFSGEQYFGPGTRLTVT.

Note on this clone: The sequence runs out 3 residues before the end of the CDR3; the remainder is reconstructed from the germline J gene. The V gene is TRBV2, the J gene TRBJ2-5, with 10 positions matching TRBD2. This CDR3 has 15 amino acids. From germline, CDR1 is SNHLY and CDR2 FYNNEI. With V trimmed by 3 bases and J by 2 bases, 3 bases remained unmatched. CDR3 region: CASSERAGGQETQYF. CDR3 DNA (partial): TGTGCCAGCAGTGAGAGAGCGGGGGGGCAAGAGACC.

Turning to this clone: With the read ending 3 residues before the CDR3 end, the germline J gene is used to fill in that end. The chain joins TRBV2 to TRBJ2-1; 12 nucleotides line up with TRBD2. Germline CDR1 and CDR2: SNHLY and FYNNEI. The CDR3 loop spans 14 amino acids. V lost 7 bases to trimming and J lost 4 bases; unmatched junction nucleotides: 2. The CDR3 protein is CASTSGRAYNEQFF. The part of the CDR3 DNA that was read is TGTGCCAGCACTAGCGGGAGGGCTTACAATGAG.

As regards this clone: The read comes to an end 3 residues before the CDR3 does, leaving the germline J gene to fill in the end. The gene calls are TRBV20-1 and TRBJ2-7, with a weak D call TRBD1 (5 bases). V gave up 5 bases and J gave up 2 bases, with 16 bases separating them. CDR1 is DFQATT and CDR2 is SNEGSKA in the germline V gene (reference sequence). This CDR3 spans 14 amino acids. CDR3 DNA (partial): TGCAGTGCTTTCGGCGGCAGGGCGACCTACGAG. Encoded protein: CSAFGGRATYE. The complete CDR3 sequence is CSAFGGRATYEQYF.

Regarding this clone: The read falls 3 residues short of the CDR3 end, and the missing part is taken from the germline J gene. The chain is built from TRBV7-8 and TRBJ1-1, with D perhaps TRBD1 (6 bases). Germline lookup yields CDR1 SGHVS and CDR2 FQNEAQ. The CDR3 is made up of 16 amino acids. The V gene lost 6 bases and the J gene lost 1 base, with 18 bases spanning the gap. CDR3 amino acids: CASSSDTGYANTEAFF. CDR3 bases read: TGTGCCAGCAGTTCTGATACAGGGTACGCGAACACTGAA.

Concerning this clone: The CDR3 extends 3 residues past the end of the read, so its final part is completed from the germline J gene. This chain connects TRBV29-1 to TRBJ2-1; TRBD1 matches 12 bases. Germline CDR1 SQVTM, CDR2 ANQGSEA. The CDR3 contains 16 residues. V shed 6 bases and J 3 bases; nucleotides not matched to a gene: 9. Incomplete CDR3 DNA: TGCAGCGTAGTGGGACAGGGGGCGAGGTTCTACAATGAG. Its protein product is CSVVGQGARFYNE. The CDR3, in full, reads CSVVGQGARFYNEQFF.

With respect to this clone: The read ends 3 residues early relative to the CDR3; the germline J gene fills the gap. The rearrangement joins TRBV10-3 to TRBJ2-5; possible D gene TRBD1, 5 bases. V lost 3 bases to trimming and J lost 5 bases, with 13 bases between them. In germline, CDR1 is ENHRY, CDR2 SYGVKD. This CDR3 comprises 14 residues. CDR3 region: CAISEVRPGETQYF. The CDR3 bases that were read are TGTGCCATCAGTGAAGTAAGACCAGGGGAGACC.

Remarks on this clone: The CDR3 extends 3 residues past the end of the read, so its final part is completed from the germline J gene. The chain links TRBV18 to TRBJ1-2; D is unclear. Trimming cost V 2 bases and J 3 bases, with 13 bases left between them. This CDR3 has 15 amino acids. Germline loops: CDR1 KGHSH, CDR2 LQKENI. The chain's CDR3 is CASSPSAASDYGYTF. Incomplete CDR3 DNA: TGTGCCAGCTCACCATCTGCGGCGAGCGACTATGGC.

About this clone itself: Coverage ceases 3 residues before the CDR3 finishes, and the germline J gene fills in the end. The chain joins TRBV5-6 to TRBJ2-3; 7 bases fit TRBD2. Germline V gene sequence: CDR1 SGHDT, CDR2 YYEEEE. CDR3 size: 13 residues. Losses at the gene ends were 4 bases for V and 8 bases for J; bases not matched to a gene: 7. Partial CDR3 DNA: TGTGCCAGCAGCAACCGACTAGCTTTTACG. Translating it yields CASSNRLAFT. In full, the CDR3 is CASSNRLAFTQYF.

To note about this clone: Read sequence stops 3 residues before the CDR3 end, and the germline J gene provides the missing end. This chain joins TRBV29-1 and TRBJ1-2; no clear D gene. Deletions cut 2 bases from V and 5 bases from J, with 9 bases between. Germline CDR1 is SQVTM and CDR2 is ANQGSEA. This CDR3 has 12 amino acids. CDR3 DNA, as far as it was read: TGCAGCGTTGAATCCCGGTTATATGGC. This sequence encodes CSVESRLYG. The whole CDR3 protein is CSVESRLYGYTF.

With regard to this clone: The sequenced fragment ends 3 residues before the CDR3 boundary, so the rest is inferred from the germline J gene. The genes are TRBV5-1 and TRBJ1-4; TRBD1 matches at 7 bases. This CDR3 has 16 amino acids. CDR1 and CDR2 from the germline V gene are SGHRS and YFSETQ. V trimming: 3 bases; J trimming: 3 bases; junction bases outside the gene matches: 8. The sequenced CDR3 bases are TGCGCCAGCAGCTGGAACCGGGACAGTCCTAATGAAAAA. This encodes CASSWNRDSPNEK. The entire CDR3 sequence reads CASSWNRDSPNEKLFF.

Turning to this clone: The read halts 3 residues ahead of the CDR3 end, with the missing end drawn from the germline J gene. The chain has TRBV5-1 and TRBJ1-1, with 8 positions matching TRBD1. V shed 0 bases and J 3 bases; nucleotides not matched to a gene: 7. From germline, CDR1 is SGHRS and CDR2 YFSETQ. CDR3 length: 16 amino acids. The CDR3 protein is CASSLAGGAMDTEAFF. CDR3 bases read: TGCGCCAGCAGCTTGGCAGGGGGCGCAATGGACACTGAA.

Notes on this clone: The read ends 3 residues before the CDR3 terminus; that terminus is restored from the germline J gene. The rearrangement joins TRBV27 to TRBJ2-7, with 7 bases matching TRBD1. The junction had 5 bases not matched to a gene; V was cut back by 6 bases and J by 0 bases. Germline CDR1 is MNHEY and CDR2 is SMNVEV (reference sequence). The CDR3 has 14 residues. CDR3 sequence reads: CASRRQGGSYEQYF. CDR3 bases read: TGTGCCAGCAGAAGACAGGGTGGCTCCTACGAG.

In the case of this clone: The read ends 3 residues early relative to the CDR3; the germline J gene fills the gap. The rearrangement joins TRBV30 to TRBJ2-7; D possibly corresponds to TRBD2 (5 bases). The germline V gene has CDR1 GTSNPN and CDR2 SVGIG (reference sequence). V lost 2 bases, J lost 4 bases, and 9 bases lay in between. The CDR3 runs to 12 residues. CDR3 bases read: TGTGCCTGGAGTCCCCAGCGGTACGAG. This translates into CAWSPQRYE. The whole CDR3 protein reads CAWSPQRYEQYF.

This clone is classed as medium-sized by frequency. The sequenced fragment ends 3 residues before the CDR3 boundary, so the rest is inferred from the germline J gene. The rearrangement uses TRBV20-1 and TRBJ2-3; no definite D call. The CDR3 runs to 16 residues. Germline V gene lookup returns CDR1 DFQATT and CDR2 SNEGSKA (reference sequence). Trimming cost V 0 bases and J 7 bases, with 20 bases left between them. This chain's CDR3 is CSARDVADATLYTQYF. The CDR3 DNA, read in part, is TGCAGTGCTAGAGATGTAGCTGACGCGACGTTATATACG.

Note on this clone: The read is 3 residues too short to cover the CDR3 end, so that end is filled in from the germline J gene. The J gene is TRBJ1-5, the V gene TRBV20-1, with 11 positions matching TRBD1. The CDR3 is 15 residues long. The junction had 7 bases not matched to a gene; V was cut back by 3 bases and J by 6 bases. In germline, CDR1 is DFQATT, CDR2 SNEGSKA (reference sequence). The sequenced part of the CDR3 DNA is TGCAGTGCTAGTAGGACAGGGGGCTCAGGTCAGCCC. Its protein product is CSASRTGGSGQP. The complete CDR3 reads CSASRTGGSGQPQHF.

The covered CDR3 bases are TGCGCCAGCAGCTTGGGACTAGCGGACGGGAATGAG. Translating gives CASSLGLADGNE. The whole CDR3 sequence is CASSLGLADGNEQFF. The rearrangement uses TRBV5-1 and TRBJ2-1; the match to TRBD2 covers 9 bases. The read ends 3 residues before the CDR3 terminus; that terminus is restored from the germline J gene. Germline CDR1 SGHRS, CDR2 YFSETQ. After removal of 0 bases from V and 7 bases from J, the junction contained 5 bases not matched to a gene. The CDR3 consists of 15 residues.

In the case of this clone: The read finishes 3 residues shy of the CDR3 end, and the germline J gene is used to complete it. This chain links TRBV7-9 with TRBJ1-1, with a tentative D call TRBD1 (6 bases). Trimming pared 5 bases from V and 0 bases from J, leaving 13 bases between. CDR1 is SEHNR and CDR2 is FQNEAQ in the germline V gene (reference sequence). This CDR3 is built from 15 residues. This CDR3 reads CASSLPDRLNTEAFF. The sequenced CDR3 bases are TGTGCCAGCAGCCTACCCGACAGGCTGAACACTGAA.

Remarks on this clone: The read ends 3 residues before the CDR3 terminus; that terminus is restored from the germline J gene. V and J are TRBV7-9 and TRBJ2-3; 8 positions agree with TRBD2. The CDR3 sequence is 15 residues long. The germline gives CDR1 SEHNR, CDR2 FQNEAQ (reference sequence). V gave up 3 bases and J gave up 2 bases; unmatched junction bases: 4. The sequenced CDR3 bases are TGTGCCAGCAGCTTCTCTAGCGGGTCCACAGATACG. Translating gives CASSFSSGSTDT. The full CDR3 reads CASSFSSGSTDTQYF.